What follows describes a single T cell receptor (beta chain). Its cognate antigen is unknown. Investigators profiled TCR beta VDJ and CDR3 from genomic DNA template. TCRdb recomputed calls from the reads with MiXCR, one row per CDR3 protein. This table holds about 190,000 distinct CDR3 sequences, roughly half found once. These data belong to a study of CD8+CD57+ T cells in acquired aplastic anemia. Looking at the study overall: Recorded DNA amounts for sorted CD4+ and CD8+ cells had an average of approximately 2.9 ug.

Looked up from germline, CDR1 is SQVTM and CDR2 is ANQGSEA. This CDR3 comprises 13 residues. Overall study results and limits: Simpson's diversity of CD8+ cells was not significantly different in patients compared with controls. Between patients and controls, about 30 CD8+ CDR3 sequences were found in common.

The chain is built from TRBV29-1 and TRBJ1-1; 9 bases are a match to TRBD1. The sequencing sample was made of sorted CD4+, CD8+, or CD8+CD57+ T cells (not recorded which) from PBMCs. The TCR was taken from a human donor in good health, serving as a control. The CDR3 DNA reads TGCAGACTCAGGGACAGGGCGAACACTGAAGCTTTCTTT. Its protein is CRLRDRANTEAFF.